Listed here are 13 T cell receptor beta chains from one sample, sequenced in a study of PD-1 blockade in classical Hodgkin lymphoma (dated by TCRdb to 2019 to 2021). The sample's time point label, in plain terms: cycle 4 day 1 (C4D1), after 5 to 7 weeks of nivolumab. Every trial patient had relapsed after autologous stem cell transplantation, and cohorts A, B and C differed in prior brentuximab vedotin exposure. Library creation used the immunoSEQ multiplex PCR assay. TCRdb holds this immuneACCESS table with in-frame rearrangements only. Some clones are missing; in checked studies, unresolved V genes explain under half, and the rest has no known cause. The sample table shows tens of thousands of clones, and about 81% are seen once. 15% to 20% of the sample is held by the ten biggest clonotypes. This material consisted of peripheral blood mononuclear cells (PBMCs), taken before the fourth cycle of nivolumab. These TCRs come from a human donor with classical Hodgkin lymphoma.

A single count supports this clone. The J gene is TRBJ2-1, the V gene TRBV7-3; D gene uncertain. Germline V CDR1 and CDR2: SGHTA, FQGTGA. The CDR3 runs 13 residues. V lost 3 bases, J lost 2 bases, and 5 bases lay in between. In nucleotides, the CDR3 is TGTGCCAGCAGCTTCGGAGCCTACAATGAGCAGTTCTTC. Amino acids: CASSFGAYNEQFF. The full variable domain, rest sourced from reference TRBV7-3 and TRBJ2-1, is GAGVSQTPSNKVTEKGKYVELRCDPISGHTALYWYRQSLGQGPEFLIYFQGTGAADDSGLPNDRFFAVRPEGSVSTLKIQRTERGDSAVYLCASSFGAYNEQFFGPGTRLTVL.

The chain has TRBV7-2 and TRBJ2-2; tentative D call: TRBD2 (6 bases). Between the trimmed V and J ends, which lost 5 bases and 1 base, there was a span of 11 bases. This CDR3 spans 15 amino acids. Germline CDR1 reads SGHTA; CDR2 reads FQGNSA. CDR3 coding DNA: TGTGCCAGCAGCCTCAACGGGAGGAACACCGGGGAGCTGTTTTTT. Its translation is CASSLNGRNTGELFF.

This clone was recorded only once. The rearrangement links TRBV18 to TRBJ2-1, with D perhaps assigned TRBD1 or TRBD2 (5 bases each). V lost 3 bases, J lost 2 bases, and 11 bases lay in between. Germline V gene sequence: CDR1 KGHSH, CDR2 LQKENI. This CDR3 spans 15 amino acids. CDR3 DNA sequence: TGTGCCAGCTCACCTGGCAGGGAGACCTACAATGAGCAGTTCTTC. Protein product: CASSPGRETYNEQFF.

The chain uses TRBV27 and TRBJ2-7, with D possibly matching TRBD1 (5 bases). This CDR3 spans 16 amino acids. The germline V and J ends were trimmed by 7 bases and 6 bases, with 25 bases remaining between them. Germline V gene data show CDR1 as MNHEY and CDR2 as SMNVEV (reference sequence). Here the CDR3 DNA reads TGTGCCAGCAACCCCGTGTGGCCAGCTGGGGCCAGCGAGCAGTACTTC. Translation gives CASNPVWPAGASEQYF.

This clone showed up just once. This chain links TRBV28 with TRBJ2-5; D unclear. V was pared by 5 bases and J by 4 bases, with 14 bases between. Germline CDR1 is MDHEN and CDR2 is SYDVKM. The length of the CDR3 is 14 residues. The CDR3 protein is CASSADHPGETQYF. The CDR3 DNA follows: TGTGCCAGCAGTGCTGACCATCCGGGAGAGACCCAGTACTTC.

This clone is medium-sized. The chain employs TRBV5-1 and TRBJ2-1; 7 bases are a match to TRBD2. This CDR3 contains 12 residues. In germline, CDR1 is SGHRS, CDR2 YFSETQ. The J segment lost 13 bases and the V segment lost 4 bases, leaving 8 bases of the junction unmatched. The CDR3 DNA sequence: TGCGCCAGCAGCCTAGCCGGGACTACTCAGTTCTTC. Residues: CASSLAGTTQFF.

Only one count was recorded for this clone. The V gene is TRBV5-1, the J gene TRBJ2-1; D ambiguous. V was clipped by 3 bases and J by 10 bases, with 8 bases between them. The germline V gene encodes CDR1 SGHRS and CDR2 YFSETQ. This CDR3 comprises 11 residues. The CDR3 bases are TGCGCCAGCAGCTCAAGAATCGAGCAGTTCTTC. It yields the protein CASSSRIEQFF.

The CDR3 region is CASSSLRGKNIQYF. The CDR3 DNA follows: TGTGCCAGCAGCTCGCTTCGTGGGAAAAACATTCAGTACTTC. The rearrangement uses TRBV11-3 and TRBJ2-4; D is ambiguous. The germline gives CDR1 SGHNT, CDR2 YENEEA. The CDR3 is made up of 14 amino acids. The V gene lost 4 bases and the J gene lost 4 bases, with 11 bases spanning the gap.

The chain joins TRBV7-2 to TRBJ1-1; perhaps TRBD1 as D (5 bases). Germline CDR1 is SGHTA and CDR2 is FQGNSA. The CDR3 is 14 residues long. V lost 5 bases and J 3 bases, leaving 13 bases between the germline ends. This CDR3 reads CASSPQGGYTEAFF. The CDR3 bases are TGTGCCAGCAGCCCCCAGGGTGGTTACACTGAAGCTTTCTTT.

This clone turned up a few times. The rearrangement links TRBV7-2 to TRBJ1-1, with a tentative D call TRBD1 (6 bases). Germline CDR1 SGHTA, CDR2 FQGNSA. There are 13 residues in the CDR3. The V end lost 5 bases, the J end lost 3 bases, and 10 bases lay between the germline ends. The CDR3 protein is CASSQGQHTEAFF. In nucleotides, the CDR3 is TGTGCCAGCAGCCAAGGACAGCACACTGAAGCTTTCTTT. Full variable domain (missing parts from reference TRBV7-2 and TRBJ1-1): GAGVSQSPSNKVTEKGKDVELRCDPISGHTALYWYRQSLGQGLEFLIYFQGNSAPDKSGLPSDRFSAERTGGSVSTLTIQRTQQEDSAVYLCASSQGQHTEAFFGQGTRLTVV.

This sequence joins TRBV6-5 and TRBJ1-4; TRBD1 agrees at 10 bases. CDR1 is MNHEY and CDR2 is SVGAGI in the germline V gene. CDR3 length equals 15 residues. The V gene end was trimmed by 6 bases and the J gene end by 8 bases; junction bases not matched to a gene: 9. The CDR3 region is CASSRQGAVSEKLFF. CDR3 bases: TGTGCCAGCAGCAGACAGGGGGCGGTTTCCGAAAAACTGTTTTTT.

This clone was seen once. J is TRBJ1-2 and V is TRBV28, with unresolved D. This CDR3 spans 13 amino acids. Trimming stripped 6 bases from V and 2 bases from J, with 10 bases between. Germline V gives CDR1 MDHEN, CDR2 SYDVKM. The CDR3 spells CASSPTLNYGYTF. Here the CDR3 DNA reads TGTGCCAGCAGCCCGACTTTAAACTATGGCTACACCTTC.

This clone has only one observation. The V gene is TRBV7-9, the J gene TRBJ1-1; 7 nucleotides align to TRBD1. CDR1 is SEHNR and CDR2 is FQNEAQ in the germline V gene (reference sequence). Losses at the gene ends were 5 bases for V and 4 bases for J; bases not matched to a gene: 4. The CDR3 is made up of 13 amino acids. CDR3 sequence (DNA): TGTGCCAGCAGCCGCGACAGGGCCACTGAAGCTTTCTTT. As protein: CASSRDRATEAFF. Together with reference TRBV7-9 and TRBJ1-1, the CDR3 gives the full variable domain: DTGVSQNPRHKITKRGQNVTFRCDPISEHNRLYWYRQTLGQGPEFLTYFQNEAQLEKSRLLSDRFSAERPKGSFSTLEIQRTEQGDSAMYLCASSRDRATEAFFGQGTRLTVV.